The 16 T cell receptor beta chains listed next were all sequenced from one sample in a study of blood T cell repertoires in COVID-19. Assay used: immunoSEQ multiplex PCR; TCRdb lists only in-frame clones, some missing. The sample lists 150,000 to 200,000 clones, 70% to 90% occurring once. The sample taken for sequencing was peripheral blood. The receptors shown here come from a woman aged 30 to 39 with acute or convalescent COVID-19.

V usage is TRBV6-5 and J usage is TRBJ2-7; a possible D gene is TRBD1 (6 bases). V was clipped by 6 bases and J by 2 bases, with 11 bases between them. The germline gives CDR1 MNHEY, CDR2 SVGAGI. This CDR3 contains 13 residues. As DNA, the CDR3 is TGTGCCAGCAGAACGACAGGAGCCTACGAGCAGTACTTC. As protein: CASRTTGAYEQYF.

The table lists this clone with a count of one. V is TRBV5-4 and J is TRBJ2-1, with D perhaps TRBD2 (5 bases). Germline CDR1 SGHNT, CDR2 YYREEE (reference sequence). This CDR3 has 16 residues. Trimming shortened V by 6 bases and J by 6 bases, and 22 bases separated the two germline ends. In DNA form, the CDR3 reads TGTGCCAGCAAAACCCAGGAGGCCCAGCACCTCAATGAGCAGTTCTTC. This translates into CASKTQEAQHLNEQFF.

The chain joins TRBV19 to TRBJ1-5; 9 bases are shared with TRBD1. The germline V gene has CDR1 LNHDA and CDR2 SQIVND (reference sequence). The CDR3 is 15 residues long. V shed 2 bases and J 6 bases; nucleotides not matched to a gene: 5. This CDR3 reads CASSIWGQGSQPQHF. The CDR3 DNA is TGTGCCAGTAGTATATGGGGACAGGGTAGTCAGCCCCAGCATTTT.

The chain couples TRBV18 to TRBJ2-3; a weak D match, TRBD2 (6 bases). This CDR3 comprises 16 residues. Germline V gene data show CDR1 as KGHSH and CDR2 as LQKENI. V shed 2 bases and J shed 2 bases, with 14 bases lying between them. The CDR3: CASSPLYGGDTDTQYF. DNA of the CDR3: TGTGCCAGCTCACCATTGTATGGCGGGGACACAGATACGCAGTATTTT.

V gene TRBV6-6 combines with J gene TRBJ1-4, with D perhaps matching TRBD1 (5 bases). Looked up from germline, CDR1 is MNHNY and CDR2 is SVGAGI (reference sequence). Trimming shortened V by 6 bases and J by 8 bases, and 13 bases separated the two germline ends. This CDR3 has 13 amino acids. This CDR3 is CASSRVAREKLFF. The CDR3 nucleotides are TGTGCCAGCAGCAGGGTGGCGAGAGAAAAACTGTTTTTT.

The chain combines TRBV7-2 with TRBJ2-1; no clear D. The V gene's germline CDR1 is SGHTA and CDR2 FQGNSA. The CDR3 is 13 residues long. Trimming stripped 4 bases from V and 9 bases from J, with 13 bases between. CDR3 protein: CASSYHERSEQFF. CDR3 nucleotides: TGTGCCAGCAGCTATCACGAGAGGAGTGAGCAGTTCTTC.

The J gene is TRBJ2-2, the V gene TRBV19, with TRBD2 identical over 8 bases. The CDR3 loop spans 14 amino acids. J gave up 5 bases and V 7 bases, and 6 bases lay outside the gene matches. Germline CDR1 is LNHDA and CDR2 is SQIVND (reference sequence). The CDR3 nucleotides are TGTGCCAGTAACTCGGGAGGGCGTACCGGGGAGCTGTTTTTT. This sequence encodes CASNSGGRTGELFF.

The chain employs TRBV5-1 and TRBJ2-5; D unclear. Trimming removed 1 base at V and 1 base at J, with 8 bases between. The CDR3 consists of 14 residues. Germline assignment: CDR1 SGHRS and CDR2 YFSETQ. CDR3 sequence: CASSLLHTQETQYF. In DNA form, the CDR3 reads TGCGCCAGCAGCTTGCTTCACACCCAAGAGACCCAGTACTTC.

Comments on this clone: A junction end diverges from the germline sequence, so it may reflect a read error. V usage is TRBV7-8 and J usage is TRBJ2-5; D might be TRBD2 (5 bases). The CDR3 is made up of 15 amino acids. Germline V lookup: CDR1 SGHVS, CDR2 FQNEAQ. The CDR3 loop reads CASSLALRGKETQYF. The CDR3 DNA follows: TGTGCCAGCAGCCTAGCACTCCGGGGAAAAGAGACCCAGTACTTC.

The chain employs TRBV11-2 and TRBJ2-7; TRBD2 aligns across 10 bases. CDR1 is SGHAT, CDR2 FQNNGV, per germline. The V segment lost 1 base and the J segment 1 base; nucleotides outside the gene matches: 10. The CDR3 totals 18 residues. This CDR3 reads CASSLASGRLGGSYEQYF. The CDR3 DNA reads TGTGCCAGCAGCTTAGCTAGCGGGAGATTGGGGGGATCCTACGAGCAGTACTTC.

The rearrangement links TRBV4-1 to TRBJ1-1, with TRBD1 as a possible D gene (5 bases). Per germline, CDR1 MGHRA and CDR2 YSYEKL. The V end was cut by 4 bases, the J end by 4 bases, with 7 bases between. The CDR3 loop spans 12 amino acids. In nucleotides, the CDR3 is TGCGCCAGCAGCCGGGGCGGCACTGAAGCTTTCTTT. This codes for CASSRGGTEAFF.

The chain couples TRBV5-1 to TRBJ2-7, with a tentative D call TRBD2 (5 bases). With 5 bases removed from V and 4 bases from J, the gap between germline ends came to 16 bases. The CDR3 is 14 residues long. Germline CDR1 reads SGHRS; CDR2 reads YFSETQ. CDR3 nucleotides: TGCGCCAGCAGAGGAGAGGGAGCAAATTACGAGCAGTACTTC. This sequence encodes CASRGEGANYEQYF. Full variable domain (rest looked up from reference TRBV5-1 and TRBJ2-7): KAGVTQTPRYLIKTRGQQVTLSCSPISGHRSVSWYQQTPGQGLQFLFEYFSETQRNKGNFPGRFSGRQFSNSRSEMNVSTLELGDSALYLCASRGEGANYEQYFGPGTRLTVT.

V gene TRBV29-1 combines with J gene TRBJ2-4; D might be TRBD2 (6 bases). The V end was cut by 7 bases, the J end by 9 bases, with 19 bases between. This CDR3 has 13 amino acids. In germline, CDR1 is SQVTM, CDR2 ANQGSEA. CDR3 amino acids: CSAKQGGGGIQYF. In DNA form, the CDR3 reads TGCAGCGCCAAGCAGGGAGGTGGCGGCATTCAGTACTTC.

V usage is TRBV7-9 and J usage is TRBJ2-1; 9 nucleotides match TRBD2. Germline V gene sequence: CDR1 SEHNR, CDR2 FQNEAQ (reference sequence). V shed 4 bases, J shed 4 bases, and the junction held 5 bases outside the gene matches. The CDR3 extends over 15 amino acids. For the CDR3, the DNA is TGTGCCAGCAGCTCGCTAGCGGGATATTACAATGAGCAGTTCTTC. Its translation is CASSSLAGYYNEQFF.

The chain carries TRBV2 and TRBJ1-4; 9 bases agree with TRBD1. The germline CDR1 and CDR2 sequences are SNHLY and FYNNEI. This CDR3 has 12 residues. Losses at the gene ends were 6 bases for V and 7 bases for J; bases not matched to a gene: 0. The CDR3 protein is CASRQGAEKLFF. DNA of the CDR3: TGTGCCAGCAGACAGGGGGCTGAAAAACTGTTTTTT.

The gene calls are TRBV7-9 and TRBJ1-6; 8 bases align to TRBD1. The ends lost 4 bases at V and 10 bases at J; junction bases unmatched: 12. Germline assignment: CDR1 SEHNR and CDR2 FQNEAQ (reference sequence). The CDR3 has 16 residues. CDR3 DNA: TGTGCCAGCAGCTGGGGTAGGGACAGGTCTGTCTCACCCCTCCACTTT. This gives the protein CASSWGRDRSVSPLHF.